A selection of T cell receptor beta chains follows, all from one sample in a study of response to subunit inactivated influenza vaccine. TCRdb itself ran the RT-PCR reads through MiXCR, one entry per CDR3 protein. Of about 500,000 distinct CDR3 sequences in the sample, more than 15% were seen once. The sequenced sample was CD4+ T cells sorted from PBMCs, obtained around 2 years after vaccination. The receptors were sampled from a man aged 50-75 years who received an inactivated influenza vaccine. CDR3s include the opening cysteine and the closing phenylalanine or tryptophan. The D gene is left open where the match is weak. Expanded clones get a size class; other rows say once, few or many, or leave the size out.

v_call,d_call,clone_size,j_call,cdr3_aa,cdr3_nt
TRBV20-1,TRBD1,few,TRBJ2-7,CSARAGTGTYEQYF,TGCAGTGCTAGGGCCGGGACAGGGACCTACGAGCAGTACTTC
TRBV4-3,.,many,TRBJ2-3,CASSQTGARSSTDTQYF,TGCGCCAGCAGCCAGACGGGGGCCCGTTCCAGCACAGATACGCAGTATTTT
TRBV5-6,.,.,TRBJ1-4,CASSTLQTSNEKLFF,TGTGCCAGCAGCACCCTACAAACATCAAATGAAAAACTGTTTTTT
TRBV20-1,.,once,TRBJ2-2,CSARTRGSTGELFF,TGCAGTGCTAGGACTAGAGGAAGCACCGGGGAGCTGTTTTTT
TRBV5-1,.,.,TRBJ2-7,CASRGDGSYEQYF,TGCGCCAGCAGGGGGGACGGTTCCTACGAGCAGTACTTC
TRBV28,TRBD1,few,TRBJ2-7,CASSPSDRGYYEQYF,TGTGCCAGCAGCCCTTCGGACAGGGGGTACTACGAGCAGTACTTC
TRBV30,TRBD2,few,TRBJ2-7,CASSQREKGYEQYF,TGTGCCTCCTCACAGCGGGAGAAGGGATACGAGCAGTACTTC
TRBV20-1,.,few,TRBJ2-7,CSASTDSYEQYF,TGCAGTGCCTCGACGGACTCCTACGAGCAGTACTTC
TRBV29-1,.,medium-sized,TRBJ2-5,CSVEPWGAETQYF,TGCAGCGTTGAACCCTGGGGGGCAGAGACCCAGTACTTC
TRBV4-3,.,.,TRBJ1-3,CASSQGSYRVGNTIYF,TGCGCCAGCAGCCAAGGATCGTACAGGGTAGGAAACACCATATATTTT
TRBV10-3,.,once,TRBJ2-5,CAISTGVGKETQYF,TGTGCCATCAGTACGGGAGTGGGGAAAGAGACCCAGTACTTC
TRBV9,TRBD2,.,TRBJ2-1,CASSPPGLAGLDEQFF,TGTGCCAGCAGCCCCCCGGGACTAGCGGGTTTGGATGAGCAGTTCTTC
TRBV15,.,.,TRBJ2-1,CATSNKDGYNEQFF,TGTGCCACCAGCAACAAGGACGGGTACAATGAGCAGTTCTTC
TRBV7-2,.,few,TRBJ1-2,CASSLREPGYTF,TGTGCCAGCAGCTTACGAGAGCCTGGCTACACCTTC
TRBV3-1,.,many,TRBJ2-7,CASSRLIHEQYF,TGTGCCAGCAGCCGGTTAATCCACGAGCAGTACTTC
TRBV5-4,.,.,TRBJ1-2,CASSPPRAYGYTF,TGTGCCAGCAGCCCACCGAGGGCCTATGGCTACACCTTC
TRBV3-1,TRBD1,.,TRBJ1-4,CASSGDSRREKLFF,TGTGCCAGCAGCGGGGACAGTCGAAGGGAAAAACTGTTTTTT
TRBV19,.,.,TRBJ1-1,CASTRVPGNTEAFF,TGTGCCAGTACCCGCGTACCTGGGAACACTGAAGCTTTCTTT
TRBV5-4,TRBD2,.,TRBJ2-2,CASSPSGGVDTGELFF,TGTGCCAGCAGCCCCAGTGGGGGGGTAGACACCGGGGAGCTGTTTTTT
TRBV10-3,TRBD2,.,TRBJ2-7,CAISDFSGNAWNEQYF,TGTGCCATCAGCGATTTTAGCGGGAACGCTTGGAACGAGCAGTACTTC
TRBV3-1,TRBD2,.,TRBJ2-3,CASSQGLAADTQYF,TGTGCCAGCAGCCAAGGACTAGCGGCAGATACGCAGTATTTT
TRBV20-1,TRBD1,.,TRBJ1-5,CSASGAGGRGNQPQHF,TGCAGTGCTAGTGGGGCAGGGGGTAGGGGCAATCAGCCCCAGCATTTT
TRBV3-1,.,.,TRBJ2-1,CASSQGPSGYNEQFF,TGTGCCAGCAGCCAAGGCCCCAGTGGCTACAATGAGCAGTTCTTC
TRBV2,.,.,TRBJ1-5,CASAGDQPQHF,TGTGCCAGCGCCGGGGATCAGCCCCAGCATTTT
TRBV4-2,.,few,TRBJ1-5,CASSQDGQYNQPQHF,TGTGCCAGCAGCCAAGACGGGCAGTACAATCAGCCCCAGCATTTT
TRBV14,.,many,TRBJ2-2,CASSQEVRVGELFF,TGTGCCAGCAGCCAAGAGGTCCGCGTCGGGGAGCTGTTTTTT
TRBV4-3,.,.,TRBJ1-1,CASSRHGSGAEAFF,TGCGCCAGCAGCCGACACGGGAGTGGGGCTGAAGCTTTCTTT
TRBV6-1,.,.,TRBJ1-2,CASTEWPLVGYTF,TGTGCCAGCACCGAGTGGCCACTGGTTGGCTACACCTTC
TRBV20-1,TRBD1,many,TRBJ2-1,CSAKTGNAYNEQFF,TGCAGTGCCAAGACAGGGAATGCCTACAATGAGCAGTTCTTC
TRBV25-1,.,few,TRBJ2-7,CASSETGITSYEQYF,TGTGCCAGCAGTGAAACAGGGATTACTTCCTACGAGCAGTACTTC
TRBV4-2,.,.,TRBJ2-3,CASSQDPVGSDTQYF,TGTGCCAGCAGCCAAGACCCGGTGGGATCGGATACGCAGTATTTT
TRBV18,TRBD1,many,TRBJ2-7,CASSRDRVSYEQYF,TGTGCCAGCTCCCGCGACAGGGTGAGTTACGAGCAGTACTTC